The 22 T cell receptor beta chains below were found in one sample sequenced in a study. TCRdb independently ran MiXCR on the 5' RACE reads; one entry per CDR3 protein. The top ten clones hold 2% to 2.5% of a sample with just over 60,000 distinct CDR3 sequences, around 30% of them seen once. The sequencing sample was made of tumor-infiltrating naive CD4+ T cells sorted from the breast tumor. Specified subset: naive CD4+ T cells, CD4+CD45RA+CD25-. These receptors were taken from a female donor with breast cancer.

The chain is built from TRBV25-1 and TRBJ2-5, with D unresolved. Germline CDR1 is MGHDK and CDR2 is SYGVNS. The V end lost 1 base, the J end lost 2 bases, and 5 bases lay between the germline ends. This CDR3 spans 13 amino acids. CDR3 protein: CASSEWQQETQYF. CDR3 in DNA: TGTGCCAGCAGTGAATGGCAGCAAGAGACCCAGTACTTC.

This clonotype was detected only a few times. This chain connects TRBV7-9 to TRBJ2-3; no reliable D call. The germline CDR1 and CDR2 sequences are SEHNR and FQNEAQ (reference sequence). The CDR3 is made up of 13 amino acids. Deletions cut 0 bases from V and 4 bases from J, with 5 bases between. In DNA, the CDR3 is TGTGCCAGCAGCTTAGCGTATTCAGATACGCAGTATTTT. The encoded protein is CASSLAYSDTQYF.

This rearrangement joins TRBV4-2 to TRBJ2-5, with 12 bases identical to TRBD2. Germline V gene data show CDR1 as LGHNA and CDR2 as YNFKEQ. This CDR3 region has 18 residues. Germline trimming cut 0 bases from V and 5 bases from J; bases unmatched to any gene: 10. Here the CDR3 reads CASSQDSPSGRARETQYF. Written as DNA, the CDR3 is TGTGCCAGCAGCCAAGATAGCCCTAGCGGGAGGGCCCGGGAGACCCAGTACTTC.

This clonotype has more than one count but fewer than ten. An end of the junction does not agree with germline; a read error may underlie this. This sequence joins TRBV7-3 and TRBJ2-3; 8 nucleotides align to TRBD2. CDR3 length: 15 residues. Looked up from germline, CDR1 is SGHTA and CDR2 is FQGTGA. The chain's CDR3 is CASSSSGGSTDTLYF. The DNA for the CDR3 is TGTGCCAGCAGCTCAAGCGGGGGTAGCACAGATACGCTGTATTTT.

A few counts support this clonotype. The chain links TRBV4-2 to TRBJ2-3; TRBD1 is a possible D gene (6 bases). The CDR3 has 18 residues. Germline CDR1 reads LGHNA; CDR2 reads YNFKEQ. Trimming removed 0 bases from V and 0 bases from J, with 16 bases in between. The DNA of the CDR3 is TGTGCCAGCAGCCAAGAGGGAAGGGGGACCGGTAGCACAGATACGCAGTATTTT. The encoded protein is CASSQEGRGTGSTDTQYF.

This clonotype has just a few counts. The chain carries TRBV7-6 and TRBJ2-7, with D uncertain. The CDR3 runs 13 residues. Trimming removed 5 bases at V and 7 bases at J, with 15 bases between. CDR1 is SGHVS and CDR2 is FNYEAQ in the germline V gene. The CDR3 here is CASSPQSLSEQYF. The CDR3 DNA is TGTGCCAGCAGCCCACAATCGTTGAGTGAGCAGTACTTC.

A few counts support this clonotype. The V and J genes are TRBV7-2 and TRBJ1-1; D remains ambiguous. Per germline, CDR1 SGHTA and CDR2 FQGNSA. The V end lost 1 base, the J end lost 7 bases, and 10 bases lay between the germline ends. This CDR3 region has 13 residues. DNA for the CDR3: TGTGCCAGCAGCTTAGTGGATGAGAGTGAAGCTTTCTTT. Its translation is CASSLVDESEAFF.

The CDR3, as DNA: TGTGCCAGCAGCTTAGCCCTTTCACCCCTCCACTTT. Protein sequence: CASSLALSPLHF. The chain recombines TRBV7-9 with TRBJ1-6; D gene ambiguous. Germline V lookup: CDR1 SEHNR, CDR2 FQNEAQ (reference sequence). V was cut by 0 bases and J by 9 bases, with 3 bases left in between. The CDR3 covers 12 residues.

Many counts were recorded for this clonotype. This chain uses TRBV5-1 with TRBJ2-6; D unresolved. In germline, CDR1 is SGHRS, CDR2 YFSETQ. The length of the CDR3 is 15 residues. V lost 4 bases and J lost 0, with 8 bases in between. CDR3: CASSPTDSGANVLTF. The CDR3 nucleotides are TGCGCCAGCAGCCCAACCGACTCTGGGGCCAACGTCCTGACTTTC.

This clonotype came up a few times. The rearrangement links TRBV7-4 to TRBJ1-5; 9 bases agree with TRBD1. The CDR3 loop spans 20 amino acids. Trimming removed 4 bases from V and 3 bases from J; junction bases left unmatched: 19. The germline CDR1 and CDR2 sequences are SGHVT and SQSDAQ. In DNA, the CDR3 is TGTGCCAGCAGCTCCCCCCCGCCGGGACAGGGCTCAGGGGCCAATCAGCCCCAGCATTTT. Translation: CASSSPPPGQGSGANQPQHF. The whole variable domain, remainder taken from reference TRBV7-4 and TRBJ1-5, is GAGVSQSPRYKVAKRGRDVALRCDSISGHVTLYWYRQTLGQGSEVLTYSQSDAQRDKSGRPSGRFSAERPERSVSTLKIQRTEQGDSAVYLCASSSPPPGQGSGANQPQHFGDGTRLSIL.

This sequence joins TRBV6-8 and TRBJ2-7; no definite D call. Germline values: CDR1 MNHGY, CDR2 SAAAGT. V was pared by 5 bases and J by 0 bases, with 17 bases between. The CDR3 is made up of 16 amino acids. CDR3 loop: CASSQPRALSSYEQYF. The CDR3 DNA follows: TGTGCCAGCAGTCAGCCCCGAGCCTTGAGCTCCTACGAGCAGTACTTC.

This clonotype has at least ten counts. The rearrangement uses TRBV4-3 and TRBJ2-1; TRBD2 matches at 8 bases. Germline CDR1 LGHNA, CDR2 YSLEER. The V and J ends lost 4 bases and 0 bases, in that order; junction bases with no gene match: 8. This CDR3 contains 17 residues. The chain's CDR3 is CASSRESGSASYNEQFF. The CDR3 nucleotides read TGCGCCAGCAGCCGTGAAAGCGGGAGCGCCTCCTACAATGAGCAGTTCTTC.

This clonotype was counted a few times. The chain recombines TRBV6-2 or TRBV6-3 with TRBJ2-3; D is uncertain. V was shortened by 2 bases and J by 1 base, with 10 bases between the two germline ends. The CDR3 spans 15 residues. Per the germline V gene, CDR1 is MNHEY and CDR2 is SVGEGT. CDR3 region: CASSYSSGGTDTQYF. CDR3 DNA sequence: TGTGCCAGCAGTTACAGCTCTGGGGGCACAGATACGCAGTATTTT.

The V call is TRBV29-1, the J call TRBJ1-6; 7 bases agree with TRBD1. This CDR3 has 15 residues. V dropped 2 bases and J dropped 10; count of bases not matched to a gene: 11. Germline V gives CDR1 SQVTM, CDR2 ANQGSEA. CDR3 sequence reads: CSVERKQGLGSPLHF. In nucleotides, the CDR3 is TGCAGCGTTGAAAGGAAACAGGGGTTGGGGTCACCCCTCCACTTT.

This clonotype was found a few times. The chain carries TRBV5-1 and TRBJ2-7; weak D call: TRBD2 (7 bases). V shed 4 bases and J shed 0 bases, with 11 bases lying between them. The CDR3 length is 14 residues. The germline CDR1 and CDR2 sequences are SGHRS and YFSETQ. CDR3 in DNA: TGCGCCAGCAGCAAGGGGGGGGGCTCCTACGAGCAGTACTTC. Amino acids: CASSKGGGSYEQYF.

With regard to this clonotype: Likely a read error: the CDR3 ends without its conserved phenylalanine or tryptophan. The CDR3 coding sequence is TGTGCCAGCAGCTTATCGTTAGCGGGGACAGATACGCAGTATTCT. Protein sequence: CASSLSLAGTDTQYS. This chain uses TRBV7-9 with TRBJ2-3, with 8 bases fitting TRBD2. The CDR3 sequence is 15 residues long. Germline assignment: CDR1 SEHNR and CDR2 FQNEAQ (reference sequence). J lost 3 bases, V lost 2 bases, and 4 bases had no gene match.

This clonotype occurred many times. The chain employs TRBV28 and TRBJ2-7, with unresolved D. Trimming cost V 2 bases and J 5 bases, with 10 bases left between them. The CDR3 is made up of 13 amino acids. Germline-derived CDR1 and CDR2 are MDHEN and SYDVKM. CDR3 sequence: CASSLGDVDEQYF. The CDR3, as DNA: TGTGCCAGCAGTTTAGGGGATGTGGACGAGCAGTACTTC.

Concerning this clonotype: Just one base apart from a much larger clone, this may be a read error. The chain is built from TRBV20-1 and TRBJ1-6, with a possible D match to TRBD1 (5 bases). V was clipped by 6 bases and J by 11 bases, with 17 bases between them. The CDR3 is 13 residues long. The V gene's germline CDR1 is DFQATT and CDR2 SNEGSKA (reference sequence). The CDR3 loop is CSASRVENPPLHF. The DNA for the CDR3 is TGCAGTGCGAGCAGGGTCGAGAATCCACCCCTCCACTTT.

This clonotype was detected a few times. This CDR3 reads CASSSPSSASSYNEQFF. The CDR3 nucleotides read TGTGCCAGCAGCTCACCGTCTAGCGCAAGCTCCTACAATGAGCAGTTCTTC. The chain links TRBV7-9 to TRBJ2-1; D is possibly TRBD2 (6 bases). Germline V gene sequence: CDR1 SEHNR, CDR2 FQNEAQ (reference sequence). The CDR3 has 17 amino acids. V was cut by 4 bases and J by 0 bases, with 16 bases left in between.

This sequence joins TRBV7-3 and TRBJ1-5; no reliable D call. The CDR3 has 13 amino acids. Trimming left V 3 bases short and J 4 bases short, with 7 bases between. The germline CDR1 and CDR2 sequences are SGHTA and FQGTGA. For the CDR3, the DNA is TGTGCCAGCAGCTTGGGGTTGAATCAGCCCCAGCATTTT. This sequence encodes CASSLGLNQPQHF.

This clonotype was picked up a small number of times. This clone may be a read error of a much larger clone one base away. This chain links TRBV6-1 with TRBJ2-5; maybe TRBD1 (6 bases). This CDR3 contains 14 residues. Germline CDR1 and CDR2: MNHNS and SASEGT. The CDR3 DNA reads TGTACCAGCAGTTTCACAGGGAAGGGAGAGACCCAGTACTTC. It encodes CTSSFTGKGETQYF.

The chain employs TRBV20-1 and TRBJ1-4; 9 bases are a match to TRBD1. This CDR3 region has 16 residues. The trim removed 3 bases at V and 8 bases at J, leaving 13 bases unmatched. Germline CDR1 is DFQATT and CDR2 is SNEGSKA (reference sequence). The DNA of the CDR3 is TGCAGTGCTAGCCCGGGACAGGGTAATAATGGCGAAAAACTGTTTTTT. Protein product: CSASPGQGNNGEKLFF.